These 25 T cell receptor beta chains came from one sample sequenced in a study of technical replicates of blood from several donors. This table comes from immunoSEQ multiplex PCR, and its TCRdb copy is limited to in-frame clones, with some not included. The profile shows roughly 60,000 clones, under 90% of them singletons. Specimen: PBMCs. These receptors were taken from a human donor in good health. Some clones in this sample may be carry-over from other donors' samples.

The V call is TRBV29-1, the J call TRBJ2-3; 7 nucleotides line up with TRBD1. The CDR3 is 13 residues long. V was pared by 3 bases and J by 5 bases, with 5 bases of the junction left unmatched. Germline CDR1 reads SQVTM; CDR2 reads ANQGSEA. This CDR3 reads CSVDSAGGDTQYF. In DNA, the CDR3 is TGCAGCGTTGACTCTGCAGGGGGAGATACGCAGTATTTT.

This clone was seen once. This chain connects TRBV15 to TRBJ2-3, with D maybe TRBD1 (6 bases). The CDR3 runs 15 residues. The germline gives CDR1 LNHNV, CDR2 YYDKDF (reference sequence). The V gene lost 1 base and the J gene lost 0 bases, with 8 bases spanning the gap. CDR3 nucleotide sequence: TGTGCCACCAGCAGAGCAGGGGAGAGCACAGATACGCAGTATTTT. Translating gives CATSRAGESTDTQYF.

V and J are TRBV11-1 and TRBJ2-2; no clear D gene. Deletions cut 5 bases from V and 4 bases from J, with 5 bases between. The CDR3 runs 12 residues. CDR1 and CDR2 (germline): SGHAT, FQDESV (reference sequence). The chain's CDR3 is CASSPFTGELFF. The CDR3, as DNA: TGTGCCAGCAGCCCTTTCACCGGGGAGCTGTTTTTT.

The genes are TRBV20-1 and TRBJ2-3, with 7 bases aligning to TRBD1. V lost 6 bases, J lost 8 bases, and 5 bases stayed unmatched. The CDR3 extends over 11 amino acids. Germline loops: CDR1 DFQATT, CDR2 SNEGSKA (reference sequence). CDR3 sequence: CSAQGDATQYF. The CDR3 DNA sequence: TGCAGTGCCCAGGGGGACGCTACGCAGTATTTT.

The chain combines TRBV5-6 with TRBJ2-5; D may be TRBD2 (5 bases). Trimming removed 0 bases from V and 9 bases from J, with 27 bases in between. The CDR3 loop spans 18 amino acids. Germline loops: CDR1 SGHDT, CDR2 YYEEEE. The CDR3 sequence: CASSLGRSWASGLRPQYF. The DNA for the CDR3 is TGTGCCAGCAGCTTGGGGAGGTCTTGGGCTAGTGGGTTACGCCCCCAGTACTTC.

The rearrangement uses TRBV21-1 and TRBJ1-1. TRBV21-1 is a known pseudogene. The CDR3 is 15 amino acids. CDR3 sequence (DNA): TGTGCCAGCTTCACCCTCGCGGGGTCGGCCACTGAAGCTTTCTTT. This gives the protein CASFTLAGSATEAFF.

The rearrangement joins TRBV5-5 to TRBJ1-2, with 7 bases aligning to TRBD1. V lost 0 bases to trimming and J lost 8 bases; unmatched junction nucleotides: 10. Germline loops: CDR1 SGHKS, CDR2 YYEKEE (reference sequence). The CDR3 sequence is 15 residues long. For the CDR3, the DNA is TGTGCCAGCAGCTTGGAGGTCCTGACAGGGATCGGCTACACCTTC. As protein: CASSLEVLTGIGYTF.

The V call is TRBV29-1, the J call TRBJ2-2; TRBD2 aligns across 8 bases. Germline assignment: CDR1 SQVTM and CDR2 ANQGSEA. Trimming removed 6 bases from V and 5 bases from J; junction bases left unmatched: 11. This CDR3 region has 15 residues. In DNA form, the CDR3 reads TGCAGCGTCCGGGGGGCGGGAGGATTAACCGGGGAGCTGTTTTTT. Protein: CSVRGAGGLTGELFF.

The J gene is TRBJ2-7, the V gene TRBV18, with D uncertain. CDR1 is KGHSH, CDR2 LQKENI, per germline. The CDR3 is 14 amino acids. V was clipped by 3 bases and J by 3 bases, with 12 bases between them. DNA for the CDR3: TGTGCCAGCTCACCTGACCCCTCGGGCTACGAGCAGTACTTC. Amino acids: CASSPDPSGYEQYF.

The rearrangement links TRBV5-6 to TRBJ2-4; a possible D gene is TRBD2 (6 bases). The ends were cut back, 4 bases at V and 0 bases at J, with 14 bases in the middle. The CDR3 is 16 amino acids. Germline values: CDR1 SGHDT, CDR2 YYEEEE. The CDR3 is CASSRGGELAKNIQYF. The DNA for the CDR3 is TGTGCCAGCAGCAGAGGAGGGGAGTTAGCCAAAAACATTCAGTACTTC.

This clone showed up just once. This sequence joins TRBV11-3 and TRBJ2-1; 7 bases align to TRBD1. The CDR3 has 14 amino acids. From germline, CDR1 is SGHNT and CDR2 YENEEA. With V trimmed by 0 bases and J by 6 bases, 2 bases remained unmatched. CDR3 sequence reads: CASSLESGGNEQFF. The DNA for the CDR3 is TGTGCCAGCAGCTTAGAGTCAGGGGGCAATGAGCAGTTCTTC.

The chain is built from TRBV11-2 and TRBJ2-7; 7 bases align to TRBD2. V gave up 5 bases and J gave up 4 bases; unmatched junction bases: 11. Germline values: CDR1 SGHAT, CDR2 FQNNGV. The length of the CDR3 is 15 residues. The CDR3 spells CASSPGTTPGYEQYF. CDR3 nucleotide sequence: TGTGCCAGCAGCCCAGGGACTACACCGGGGTACGAGCAGTACTTC.

V usage is TRBV4-2 and J usage is TRBJ2-2, with TRBD2 matching 15 bases. CDR1 LGHNA and CDR2 YNFKEQ come from the germline V gene. The CDR3 totals 20 residues. The junction had 11 bases not matched to a gene; V was cut back by 0 bases and J by 6 bases. The CDR3 spells CASSQDPRRTSGRASGELFF. The CDR3 DNA reads as TGTGCCAGCAGCCAAGATCCCCGTAGGACTAGCGGGAGGGCCTCCGGGGAGCTGTTTTTT.

The chain links TRBV5-1 to TRBJ1-6, with TRBD1 matching 9 bases. Germline CDR1 reads SGHRS; CDR2 reads YFSETQ. The junction had 7 bases not matched to a gene; V was cut back by 4 bases and J by 11 bases. The CDR3 has 14 amino acids. In DNA, the CDR3 is TGCGCCAGCAGCCCCGGGACAGGGAGGACACCCCTCCACTTT. This codes for CASSPGTGRTPLHF.

This clone turned up a few times. The chain couples TRBV18 to TRBJ1-4, with 7 nucleotides matching TRBD1. This CDR3 region has 13 residues. Germline V gene sequence: CDR1 KGHSH, CDR2 LQKENI. V gave up 10 bases and J gave up 7 bases; unmatched junction bases: 9. CDR3 residues: CATGGQESEKLFF. CDR3 nucleotide sequence: TGTGCCACCGGAGGACAGGAGAGTGAAAAACTGTTTTTT.

V and J are TRBV9 and TRBJ2-5; 7 bases fit TRBD1. V trimming: 4 bases; J trimming: 2 bases; junction bases outside the gene matches: 11. The CDR3 is made up of 16 amino acids. Germline V CDR1 and CDR2: SGDLS, YYNGEE. CDR3: CASSPMTGPFQETQYF. In nucleotides, the CDR3 is TGTGCCAGCAGCCCCATGACAGGGCCTTTTCAAGAGACCCAGTACTTC.

V gene TRBV5-1 combines with J gene TRBJ2-5; tentatively, D is TRBD1 (5 bases). Per the germline V gene, CDR1 is SGHRS and CDR2 is YFSETQ. The V gene lost 0 bases and the J gene lost 2 bases, with 8 bases spanning the gap. The CDR3 covers 14 residues. CDR3 nucleotides: TGCGCCAGCAGCTTGGGCAGGGATCAAGAGACCCAGTACTTC. Its protein is CASSLGRDQETQYF.

The J gene is TRBJ2-1, the V gene TRBV7-3, with 8 nucleotides matching TRBD2. CDR1 and CDR2 from the germline V gene are SGHTA and FQGTGA. This CDR3 is built from 15 residues. Losses at the gene ends were 5 bases for V and 0 bases for J; bases not matched to a gene: 3. CDR3 DNA: TGTGCCAGCAGCCGGGGACTAGTCTCCTACAATGAGCAGTTCTTC. It yields the protein CASSRGLVSYNEQFF.

The V and J genes are TRBV2 and TRBJ1-5; D gene ambiguous. Trimming removed 5 bases from V and 0 bases from J, with 5 bases in between. The germline gives CDR1 SNHLY, CDR2 FYNNEI. The CDR3 covers 13 residues. CDR3 region: CASSSDSNQPQHF. The CDR3 DNA is TGTGCCAGCAGTTCAGATAGCAATCAGCCCCAGCATTTT.

This chain connects TRBV7-3 to TRBJ1-6; 8 bases line up with TRBD1. V lost 4 bases, J lost 13 bases, and 12 bases stayed unmatched. Per the germline V gene, CDR1 is SGHTA and CDR2 is FQGTGA. The CDR3 is 15 residues long. The CDR3 sequence is CASSYTGQGIYPLHF. CDR3 nucleotide sequence: TGTGCCAGCAGCTATACAGGACAGGGAATTTACCCCCTCCACTTT.

The CDR3: CASSVARSGGAVLDEQFF. CDR3 bases: TGTGCCAGCAGCGTAGCCCGAAGCGGGGGGGCCGTTCTGGATGAGCAGTTCTTC. This chain links TRBV9 with TRBJ2-1; 10 bases are a match to TRBD2. V lost 0 bases and J lost 8; bases outside the gene matches: 14. CDR1 and CDR2 (germline): SGDLS, YYNGEE. The CDR3 has 18 residues. The full variable domain, rest sourced from reference TRBV9 and TRBJ2-1, is DSGVTQTPKHLITATGQRVTLRCSPRSGDLSVYWYQQSLDQGLQFLIQYYNGEERAKGNILERFSAQQFPDLHSELNLSSLELGDSALYFCASSVARSGGAVLDEQFFGPGTRLTVL.

This rearrangement joins TRBV29-1 to TRBJ2-1, with 12 bases fitting TRBD2. This CDR3 comprises 13 residues. The V gene end was trimmed by 4 bases and the J gene end by 8 bases; junction bases not matched to a gene: 3. CDR1 is SQVTM, CDR2 ANQGSEA, per germline. The CDR3 DNA follows: TGCAGCGTTGGACTAGCGGGAGTCGATGAGCAGTTCTTC. Its translation is CSVGLAGVDEQFF.

V usage is TRBV7-2 and J usage is TRBJ2-7; no firm D call. CDR3 length: 14 amino acids. The V end was cut by 3 bases, the J end by 0 bases, with 9 bases between. The germline CDR1 and CDR2 sequences are SGHTA and FQGNSA. This CDR3 reads CASSFGQRSYEQYF. The CDR3 region has the DNA TGTGCCAGCAGCTTCGGCCAGCGCTCCTACGAGCAGTACTTC.

This clone was observed a single time. The chain recombines TRBV5-1 with TRBJ1-4; D may be TRBD1 (5 bases). The CDR3 has 15 amino acids. V was clipped by 4 bases and J by 7 bases, with 17 bases between them. Germline CDR1 reads SGHRS; CDR2 reads YFSETQ. As DNA, the CDR3 is TGCGCCAGCAGCCAAACCGGGGCGGGAGGTGAAAAACTGTTTTTT. Translation: CASSQTGAGGEKLFF.

The chain links TRBV15 to TRBJ1-3; possible D gene TRBD1, 6 bases. In germline, CDR1 is LNHNV, CDR2 YYDKDF (reference sequence). The CDR3 length is 16 residues. V lost 0 bases, J lost 4 bases, and 13 bases lay in between. CDR3 bases: TGTGCCACCAGCAGAGATCCAGGGGCCTCGGGAAACACCATATATTTT. It encodes CATSRDPGASGNTIYF.